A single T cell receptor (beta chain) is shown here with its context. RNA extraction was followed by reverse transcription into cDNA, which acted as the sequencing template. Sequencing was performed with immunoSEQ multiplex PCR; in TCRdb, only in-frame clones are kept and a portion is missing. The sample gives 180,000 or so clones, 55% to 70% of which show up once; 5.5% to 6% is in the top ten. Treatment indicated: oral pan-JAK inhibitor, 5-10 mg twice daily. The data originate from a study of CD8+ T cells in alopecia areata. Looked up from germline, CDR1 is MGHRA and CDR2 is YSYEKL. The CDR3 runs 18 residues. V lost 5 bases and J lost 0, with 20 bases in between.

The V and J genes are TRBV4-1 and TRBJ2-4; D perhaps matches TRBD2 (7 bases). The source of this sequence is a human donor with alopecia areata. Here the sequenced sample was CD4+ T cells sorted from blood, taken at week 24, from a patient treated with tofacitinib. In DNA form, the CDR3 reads TGCGCCAGCAGCGAAGGACTGGGGGCGGGGGTAGCCAAAAACATTCAGTACTTC. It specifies CASSEGLGAGVAKNIQYF.